Reported below is one T cell receptor beta chain. The source of the sample is a study of blood T cell repertoires in COVID-19. Germline values: CDR1 LGHDT, CDR2 YNNKEL (reference sequence). V lost 1 base and J lost 8, with 9 bases in between. This CDR3 comprises 13 residues. This table comes from immunoSEQ multiplex PCR, and its TCRdb copy is limited to in-frame clones, with some not included. This table has 170,000 or so clones, more than 75% appearing once. Source material: peripheral blood. The receptor was isolated from a man aged 35-49 years with active or convalescent COVID-19. The V and J genes are TRBV3-1 (or the pseudogene TRBV3-2) and TRBJ2-4; D gene uncertain. CDR3 amino acids: CASSQVGSDIQYF. In DNA, the CDR3 is TGTGCCAGCAGCCAAGTTGGTTCGGACATTCAGTACTTC.